The present TCR beta chain was sequenced within a study of T-cell memory formation after mild COVID-19. This clonotype was counted only a few times. Germline lookup yields CDR1 SGHAT and CDR2 FQNNGV. This CDR3 comprises 18 residues. The V end was cut by 5 bases, the J end by 0 bases, with 17 bases between. One entry per CDR3 protein results from TCRdb running MiXCR on the 5' RACE reads. The data show some 350,000 distinct CDR3 sequences, approximately 15% seen once. V is TRBV11-2 and J is TRBJ2-6; D is possibly TRBD1 (6 bases). Sequenced material: PBMCs or a T cell subset sorted from them (not recorded which). The sequence was obtained from a man aged 18 to 29 who had mild COVID-19 (a few samples of this study predate the infection). Cell type and time point are not known. Here the CDR3 DNA reads TGTGCCAGCAGCCGACAGGCTACTCCAAGCTCTGGGGCCAACGTCCTGACTTTC. Protein: CASSRQATPSSGANVLTF. The whole variable domain, remainder taken from reference TRBV11-2 and TRBJ2-6, is EAGVAQSPRYKIIEKRQSVAFWCNPISGHATLYWYQQILGQGPKLLIQFQNNGVVDDSQLPKDRFSAERLKGVDSTLKIQPAKLEDSAVYLCASSRQATPSSGANVLTFGAGSRLTVL.